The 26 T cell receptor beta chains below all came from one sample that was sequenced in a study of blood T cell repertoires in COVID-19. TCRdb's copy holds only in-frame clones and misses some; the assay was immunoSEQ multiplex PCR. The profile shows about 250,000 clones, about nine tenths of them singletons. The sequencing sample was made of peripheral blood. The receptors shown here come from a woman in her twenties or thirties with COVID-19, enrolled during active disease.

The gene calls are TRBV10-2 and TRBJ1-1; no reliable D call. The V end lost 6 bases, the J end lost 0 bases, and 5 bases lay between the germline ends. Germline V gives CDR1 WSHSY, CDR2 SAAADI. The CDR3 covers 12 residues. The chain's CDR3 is CASRQVNTEAFF. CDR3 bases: TGCGCCAGCAGGCAGGTGAACACTGAAGCTTTCTTT.

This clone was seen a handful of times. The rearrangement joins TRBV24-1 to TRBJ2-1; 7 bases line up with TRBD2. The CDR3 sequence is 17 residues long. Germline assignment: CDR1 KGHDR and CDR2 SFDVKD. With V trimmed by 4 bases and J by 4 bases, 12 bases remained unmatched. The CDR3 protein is CATSDRRTRAEYNEQFF. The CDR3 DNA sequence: TGTGCCACCAGTGACAGAAGGACTAGGGCGGAATACAATGAGCAGTTCTTC.

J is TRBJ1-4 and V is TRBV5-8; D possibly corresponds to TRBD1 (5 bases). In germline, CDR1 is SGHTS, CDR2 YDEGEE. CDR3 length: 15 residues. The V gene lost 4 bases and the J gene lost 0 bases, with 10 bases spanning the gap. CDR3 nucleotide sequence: TGTGCCAGCAGCGCCAGGGAGGCAACTAATGAAAAACTGTTTTTT. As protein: CASSAREATNEKLFF.

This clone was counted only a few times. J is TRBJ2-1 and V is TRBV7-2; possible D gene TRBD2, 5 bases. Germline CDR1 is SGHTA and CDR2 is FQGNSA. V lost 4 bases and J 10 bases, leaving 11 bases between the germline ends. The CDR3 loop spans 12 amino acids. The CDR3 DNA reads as TGTGCCAGCAGCTCCTCAAGGGAGGAGCAGTTCTTC. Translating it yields CASSSSREEQFF.

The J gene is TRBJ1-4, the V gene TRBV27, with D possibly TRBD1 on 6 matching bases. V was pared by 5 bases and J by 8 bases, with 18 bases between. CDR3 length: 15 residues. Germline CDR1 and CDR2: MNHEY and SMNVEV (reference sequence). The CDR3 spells CASSPQGIRREKLFF. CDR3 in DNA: TGTGCCAGCAGTCCACAGGGAATTCGTAGGGAAAAACTGTTTTTT.

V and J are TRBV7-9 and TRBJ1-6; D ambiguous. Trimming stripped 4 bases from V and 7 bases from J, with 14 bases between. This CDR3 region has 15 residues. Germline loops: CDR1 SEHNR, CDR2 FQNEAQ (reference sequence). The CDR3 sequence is CASSWGETRNSPLHF. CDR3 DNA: TGTGCCAGCAGCTGGGGAGAAACGAGAAATTCACCCCTCCACTTT.

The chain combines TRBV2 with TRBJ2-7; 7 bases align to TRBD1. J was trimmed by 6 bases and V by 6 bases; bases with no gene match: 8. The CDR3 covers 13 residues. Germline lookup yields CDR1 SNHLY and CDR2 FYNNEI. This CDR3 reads CASRVTGPGEQYV. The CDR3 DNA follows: TGTGCCAGCAGGGTGACAGGGCCGGGCGAGCAGTACGTC.

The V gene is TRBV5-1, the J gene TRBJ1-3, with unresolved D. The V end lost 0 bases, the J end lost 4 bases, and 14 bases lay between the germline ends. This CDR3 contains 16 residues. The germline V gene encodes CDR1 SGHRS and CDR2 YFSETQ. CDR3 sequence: CASSLEELGSGNTIYF. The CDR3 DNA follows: TGCGCCAGCAGCTTGGAAGAGTTGGGCTCCGGAAACACCATATATTTT.

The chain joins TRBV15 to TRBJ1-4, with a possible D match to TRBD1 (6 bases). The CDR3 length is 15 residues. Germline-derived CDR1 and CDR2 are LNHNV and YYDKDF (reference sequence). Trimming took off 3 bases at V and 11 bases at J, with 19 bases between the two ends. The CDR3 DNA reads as TGTGCCACCAGCAGTGAGACAACCCGAAGGGGGAAACTGTTTTTT. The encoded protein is CATSSETTRRGKLFF.

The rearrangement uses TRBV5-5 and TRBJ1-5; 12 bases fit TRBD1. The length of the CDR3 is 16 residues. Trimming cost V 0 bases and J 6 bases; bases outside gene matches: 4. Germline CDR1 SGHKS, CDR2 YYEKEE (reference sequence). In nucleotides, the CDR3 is TGTGCCAGCAGCTTGGCCGGGACAGGGGGCGGTCAGCCCCAGCATTTT. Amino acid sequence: CASSLAGTGGGQPQHF.

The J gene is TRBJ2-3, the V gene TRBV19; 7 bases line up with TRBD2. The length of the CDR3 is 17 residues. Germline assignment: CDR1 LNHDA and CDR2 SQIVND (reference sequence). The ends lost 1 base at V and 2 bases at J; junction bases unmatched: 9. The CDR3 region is CASSIGPGLSVTDTQYF. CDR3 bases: TGTGCCAGTAGTATAGGTCCGGGACTAAGCGTCACAGATACGCAGTATTTT. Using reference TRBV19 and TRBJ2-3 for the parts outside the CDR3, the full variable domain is DGGITQSPKYLFRKEGQNVTLSCEQNLNHDAMYWYRQDPGQGLRLIYYSQIVNDFQKGDIAEGYSVSREKKESFPLTVTSAQKNPTAFYLCASSIGPGLSVTDTQYFGPGTRLTVL.

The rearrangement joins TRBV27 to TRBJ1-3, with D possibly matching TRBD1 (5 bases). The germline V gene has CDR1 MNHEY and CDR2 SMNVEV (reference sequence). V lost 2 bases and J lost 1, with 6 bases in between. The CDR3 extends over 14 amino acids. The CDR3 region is CASSLAGSGNTIYF. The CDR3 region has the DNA TGTGCCAGCAGTTTAGCAGGGTCTGGAAACACCATATATTTT.

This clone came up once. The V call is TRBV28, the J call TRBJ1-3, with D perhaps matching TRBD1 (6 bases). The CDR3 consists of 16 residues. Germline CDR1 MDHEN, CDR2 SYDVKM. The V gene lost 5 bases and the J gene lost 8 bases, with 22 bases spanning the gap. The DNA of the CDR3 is TGTGCCAGCAGTCACAGGGATTATACACCTGCGGACACCATATATTTT. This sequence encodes CASSHRDYTPADTIYF.

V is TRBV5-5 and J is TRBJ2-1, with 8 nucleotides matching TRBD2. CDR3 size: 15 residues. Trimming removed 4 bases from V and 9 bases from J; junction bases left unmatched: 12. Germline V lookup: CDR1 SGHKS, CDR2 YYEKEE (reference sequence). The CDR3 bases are TGTGCCAGCAGCCCGGGACTAGGTATCGGATTTGAGCAGTTCTTC. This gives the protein CASSPGLGIGFEQFF.

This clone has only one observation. The CDR3 DNA reads TGTGCCAGCAGCCAGGGGACCGTCTACGAGCAGTACTTC. Its protein product is CASSQGTVYEQYF. V gene TRBV11-2 combines with J gene TRBJ2-7; perhaps TRBD1 as D (6 bases). Germline CDR1 SGHAT, CDR2 FQNNGV. This CDR3 is built from 13 residues. Trimming shortened V by 5 bases and J by 3 bases, and 11 bases separated the two germline ends.

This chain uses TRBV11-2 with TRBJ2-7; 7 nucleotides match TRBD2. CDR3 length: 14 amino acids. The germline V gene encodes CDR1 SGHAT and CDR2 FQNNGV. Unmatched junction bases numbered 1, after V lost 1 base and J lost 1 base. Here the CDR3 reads CASSLAGGSYEQYV. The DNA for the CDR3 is TGTGCCAGCAGCTTAGCGGGAGGTTCCTACGAGCAGTACGTC.

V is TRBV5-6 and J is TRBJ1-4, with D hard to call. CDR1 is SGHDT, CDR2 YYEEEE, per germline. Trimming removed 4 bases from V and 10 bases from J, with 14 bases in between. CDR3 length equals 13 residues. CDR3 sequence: CASSRVDEVKLFF. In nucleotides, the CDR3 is TGTGCCAGCAGCCGGGTCGACGAAGTAAAACTGTTTTTT. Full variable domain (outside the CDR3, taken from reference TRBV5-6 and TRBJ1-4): DAGVTQSPTHLIKTRGQQVTLRCSPKSGHDTVSWYQQALGQGPQFIFQYYEEEERQRGNFPDRFSGHQFPNYSSELNVNALLLGDSALYLCASSRVDEVKLFFGSGTQLSVL.

The CDR3: CASSEGRVVQPQHF. Here the CDR3 DNA reads TGTGCCAGCAGTGAAGGGAGGGTCGTTCAGCCCCAGCATTTT. The gene calls are TRBV2 and TRBJ1-5; D call uncertain. In germline, CDR1 is SNHLY, CDR2 FYNNEI. This CDR3 is built from 14 residues. The ends were cut back, 1 base at V and 6 bases at J, with 10 bases in the middle. Looking up the rest from reference TRBV2 and TRBJ1-5 gives the full variable domain: EPEVTQTPSHQVTQMGQEVILRCVPISNHLYFYWYRQILGQKVEFLVSFYNNEISEKSEIFDDQFSVERPDGSNFTLKIRSTKLEDSAMYFCASSEGRVVQPQHFGDGTRLSIL.

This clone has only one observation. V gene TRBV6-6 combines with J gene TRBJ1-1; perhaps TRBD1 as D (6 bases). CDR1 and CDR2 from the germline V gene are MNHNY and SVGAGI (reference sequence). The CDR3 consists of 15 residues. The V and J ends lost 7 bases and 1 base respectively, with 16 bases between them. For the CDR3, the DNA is TGTGCCAGCACCGCAACAGGGTCGCCGAACACTGAAGCTTTCTTT. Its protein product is CASTATGSPNTEAFF.

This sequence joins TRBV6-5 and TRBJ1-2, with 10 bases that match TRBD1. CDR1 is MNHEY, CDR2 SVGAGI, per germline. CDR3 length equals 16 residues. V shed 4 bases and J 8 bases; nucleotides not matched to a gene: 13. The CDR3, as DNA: TGTGCCAGCAGTTCCCCGGGACAGGGGCCCCCCGGAGGCTACACCTTC. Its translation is CASSSPGQGPPGGYTF.

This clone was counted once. This chain's CDR3 is CASSPRQAPRVTEAFF. CDR3 in DNA: TGTGCCAGCAGTCCCCGACAGGCCCCCCGTGTAACTGAAGCTTTCTTT. The chain is built from TRBV27 and TRBJ1-1; perhaps TRBD1 as D (6 bases). This CDR3 has 16 amino acids. Germline V gene lookup returns CDR1 MNHEY and CDR2 SMNVEV (reference sequence). V dropped 5 bases and J dropped 5 bases, with 21 bases sitting between them.

CDR3 in amino acids: CASSEYWASGVQETQYF. The CDR3 DNA sequence: TGTGCCAGCAGTGAATACTGGGCTAGCGGGGTCCAAGAGACCCAGTACTTC. The chain is built from TRBV6-1 and TRBJ2-5, with 9 bases fitting TRBD2. V was clipped by 2 bases and J by 1 base; unmatched bases: 8. CDR3 length equals 17 residues. Germline V gene data show CDR1 as MNHNS and CDR2 as SASEGT.

The CDR3 sequence is CASSFGTSNTEAFF. The CDR3, as DNA: TGTGCCAGCAGCTTCGGGACATCAAACACTGAAGCTTTCTTT. The chain employs TRBV5-4 and TRBJ1-1, with a weak D call TRBD1 (6 bases). This CDR3 is 14 amino acids long. In germline, CDR1 is SGHNT, CDR2 YYREEE (reference sequence). Trimming removed 2 bases at V and 2 bases at J, with 10 bases between.

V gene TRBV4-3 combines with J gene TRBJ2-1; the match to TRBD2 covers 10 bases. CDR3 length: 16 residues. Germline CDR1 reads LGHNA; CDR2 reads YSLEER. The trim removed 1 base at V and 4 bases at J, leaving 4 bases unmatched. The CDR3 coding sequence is TGCGCCAGCAGCCAAGGTCGGACTAGCGGTTACAATGAGCAGTTCTTC. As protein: CASSQGRTSGYNEQFF.

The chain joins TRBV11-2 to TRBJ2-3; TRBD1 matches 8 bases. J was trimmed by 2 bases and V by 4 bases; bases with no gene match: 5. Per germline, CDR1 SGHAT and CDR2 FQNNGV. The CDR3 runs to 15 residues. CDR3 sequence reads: CASSWKGQDTDTQYF. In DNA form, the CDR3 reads TGTGCCAGCAGCTGGAAGGGACAGGACACAGATACGCAGTATTTT.

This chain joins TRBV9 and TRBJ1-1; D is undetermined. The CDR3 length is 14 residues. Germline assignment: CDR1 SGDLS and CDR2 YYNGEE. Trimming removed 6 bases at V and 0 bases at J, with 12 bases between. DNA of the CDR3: TGTGCCAGCACCCCCCCCGGGATGAACACTGAAGCTTTCTTT. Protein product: CASTPPGMNTEAFF.